The present T cell receptor beta chain was sequenced within a study of T cell changes during pregnancy in multiple sclerosis. In its sample, this clone was seen once. The germline V gene encodes CDR1 MNHEY and CDR2 SMNVEV (reference sequence). Unmatched junction bases numbered 8, after V lost 4 bases and J lost 2 bases. This CDR3 comprises 16 residues. Only in-frame clones appear in the TCRdb table, and some are missing; sequencing was by immunoSEQ multiplex PCR. The table includes about 59,000 clones, about 94% detected once. The clonotype originates from a female donor with multiple sclerosis, enrolled in a pregnancy study. This rearrangement joins TRBV27 to TRBJ1-2; TRBD1 matches at 9 bases. The sample was CD8+ T cells from peripheral blood mononuclear cells, taken in the third trimester of pregnancy. CDR3 sequence: CASSSYRDRANYGYTF. DNA of the CDR3: TGTGCCAGCAGTTCCTACCGGGACAGGGCGAACTATGGCTACACCTTC.